The 27 T cell receptor beta chains listed next were all sequenced from one sample in a study of T cells in localized non-small cell lung cancer. TCRdb keeps only in-frame clones here, not all; method: immunoSEQ multiplex PCR. The repertoire holds 30,000 to 40,000 clones, with 78% as singletons. The sample was peripheral blood, taken before any cancer treatment. These receptors all stem from a male donor at least 60 years old with stage II squamous cell lung carcinoma.

The CDR3 DNA reads as TGCGCCAGCAGCCCCTTACCGGGCCAATGGGGAGAGACCCAGTACTTC. Translation: CASSPLPGQWGETQYF. The chain links TRBV5-1 to TRBJ2-5; no reliable D call. The CDR3 has 16 amino acids. Germline V gene sequence: CDR1 SGHRS, CDR2 YFSETQ. Trimming removed 4 bases from V and 4 bases from J, with 20 bases in between.

The chain uses TRBV7-8 and TRBJ1-2; the D gene is possibly TRBD1 (5 bases). Between the trimmed V and J ends, which lost 0 bases and 8 bases, there was a span of 22 bases. CDR3 length: 17 amino acids. Per the germline V gene, CDR1 is SGHVS and CDR2 is FQNEAQ. Written as DNA, the CDR3 is TGTGCCAGCAGCTTAGCGGGTTGGGGCGGACTCGAGGGAGGCTACACCTTC. It encodes CASSLAGWGGLEGGYTF.

The rearrangement joins TRBV10-1 to TRBJ1-2; maybe TRBD1 (6 bases). V was pared by 5 bases and J by 5 bases, with 9 bases between. Germline V gene lookup returns CDR1 WNHNN and CDR2 SYGVQD (reference sequence). CDR3 length equals 12 residues. The CDR3 sequence is CASSSGTYGYTF. CDR3 nucleotide sequence: TGCGCCAGCAGTTCTGGGACATATGGCTACACCTTC.

This clone was counted between two and nine times. The chain carries TRBV4-1 and TRBJ1-1, with TRBD1 as a possible D gene (5 bases). Trimming shortened V by 0 bases and J by 1 base, and 18 bases separated the two germline ends. Germline V CDR1 and CDR2: MGHRA, YSYEKL. The CDR3 has 18 amino acids. The CDR3 sequence: CASSQEEVRAIGNTEAFF. The CDR3 DNA reads TGCGCCAGCAGCCAAGAGGAAGTCAGGGCGATTGGGAACACTGAAGCTTTCTTT.

In its sample, this clone was seen once. The V call is TRBV11-3, the J call TRBJ2-2, with D possibly being TRBD2 (6 bases). The germline V gene has CDR1 SGHNT and CDR2 YENEEA. V was clipped by 4 bases and J by 2 bases, with 14 bases between them. This CDR3 has 16 residues. The CDR3 DNA sequence: TGTGCCAGCAGCTATTTGGGGGGAGCAAACACCGGGGAGCTGTTTTTT. Translated, it gives CASSYLGGANTGELFF.

The gene calls are TRBV10-3 and TRBJ2-5, with TRBD1 identical over 11 bases. The J segment lost 1 base and the V segment lost 4 bases, leaving 5 bases of the junction unmatched. The CDR3 extends over 16 amino acids. Germline V gene sequence: CDR1 ENHRY, CDR2 SYGVKD. This CDR3 is CAISVGQGGVQETQYF. The DNA of the CDR3 is TGTGCCATCAGTGTGGGACAGGGGGGGGTCCAAGAGACCCAGTACTTC.

The gene calls are TRBV29-1 and TRBJ2-1; 7 positions agree with TRBD2. The junction had 14 bases not matched to a gene; V was cut back by 5 bases and J by 7 bases. The CDR3 totals 15 residues. Looked up from germline, CDR1 is SQVTM and CDR2 is ANQGSEA. CDR3 DNA: TGCAGCGTTAGACGGATGGCGGGAGCGGATAATGAGCAGTTCTTC. It encodes CSVRRMAGADNEQFF.

The rearrangement uses TRBV19 and TRBJ2-3; D remains ambiguous. V lost 7 bases, J lost 0 bases, and 14 bases lay in between. Germline V lookup: CDR1 LNHDA, CDR2 SQIVND (reference sequence). This CDR3 has 15 residues. DNA of the CDR3: TGTGCCAGTAACGTACAGTTATCTAGCACAGATACGCAGTATTTT. Translated, it gives CASNVQLSSTDTQYF.

The rearrangement joins TRBV27 to TRBJ2-7, with unresolved D. CDR1 and CDR2 (germline): MNHEY, SMNVEV (reference sequence). V gave up 5 bases and J gave up 2 bases, with 13 bases separating them. The CDR3 contains 14 residues. CDR3 bases: TGTGCCAGCAGTCTGACCTTCGGTCCCTACGAGCAGTACTTC. Its translation: CASSLTFGPYEQYF.

This rearrangement joins TRBV5-1 to TRBJ2-7; D is tentatively TRBD1 or TRBD2 (6 bases each). CDR1 SGHRS and CDR2 YFSETQ come from the germline V gene. Trimming removed 5 bases from V and 1 base from J, with 16 bases in between. This CDR3 contains 15 residues. The CDR3: CASSGGGSRSYEQYF. CDR3 DNA sequence: TGCGCCAGCAGTGGAGGGGGGAGCAGATCCTACGAGCAGTACTTC.

The chain joins TRBV6-5 to TRBJ1-5; D gene uncertain. CDR3 length equals 11 residues. Trimming removed 5 bases from V and 9 bases from J, with 8 bases in between. Germline V gene lookup returns CDR1 MNHEY and CDR2 SVGAGI. The CDR3 sequence is CASSGRGPQHF. CDR3 DNA sequence: TGTGCCAGCAGTGGCCGGGGGCCCCAGCATTTT.

This clone has a single count. The chain joins TRBV5-4 to TRBJ2-4; weak D call: TRBD2 (7 bases). The germline gives CDR1 SGHNT, CDR2 YYREEE (reference sequence). Trimming left V 3 bases short and J 0 bases short, with 13 bases between. The CDR3 is 16 amino acids. The CDR3 region is CASSWGGPGAKNIQYF. For the CDR3, the DNA is TGTGCCAGCAGCTGGGGGGGGCCGGGAGCCAAAAACATTCAGTACTTC.

The chain carries TRBV6-1 and TRBJ2-2; tentative D call: TRBD1 (6 bases). Per the germline V gene, CDR1 is MNHNS and CDR2 is SASEGT. The CDR3 is 13 amino acids. Trimming cost V 6 bases and J 5 bases, with 10 bases left between them. CDR3 sequence: CASSHQGTGELFF. The CDR3 bases are TGTGCCAGCAGCCATCAGGGGACCGGGGAGCTGTTTTTT.

V usage is TRBV5-6 and J usage is TRBJ1-2, with a weak D call TRBD1 (5 bases). This CDR3 comprises 14 residues. Germline V gives CDR1 SGHDT, CDR2 YYEEEE. With 0 bases removed from V and 6 bases from J, the gap between germline ends came to 12 bases. The CDR3 coding sequence is TGTGCCAGCAGCTTGGTGGGGGGTTACGATGGCTACACCTTC. It codes for CASSLVGGYDGYTF. The whole variable domain, remainder taken from reference TRBV5-6 and TRBJ1-2, is DAGVTQSPTHLIKTRGQQVTLRCSPKSGHDTVSWYQQALGQGPQFIFQYYEEEERQRGNFPDRFSGHQFPNYSSELNVNALLLGDSALYLCASSLVGGYDGYTFGSGTRLTVV.

The chain combines TRBV25-1 with TRBJ1-6, with TRBD1 matching 7 bases. This CDR3 spans 14 amino acids. The ends lost 6 bases at V and 5 bases at J; junction bases unmatched: 4. CDR1 and CDR2 from the germline V gene are MGHDK and SYGVNS. The DNA for the CDR3 is TGTGCCAGCAGCTGGGACAGAAATAATTCACCCCTCCACTTT. Translation gives CASSWDRNNSPLHF.

The chain has TRBV6-1 and TRBJ1-2; D ambiguous. Between the trimmed V and J ends, which lost 3 bases and 3 bases, there was a span of 8 bases. Germline V gene lookup returns CDR1 MNHNS and CDR2 SASEGT. The CDR3 runs 13 residues. CDR3 in DNA: TGTGCCAGCAGTGACCCTTGGGACTATGGCTACACCTTC. Translating gives CASSDPWDYGYTF.

Only one count was recorded for this clone. The chain combines TRBV7-9 with TRBJ2-7; D gene uncertain. V shed 4 bases and J shed 5 bases, with 15 bases lying between them. The CDR3 sequence is 14 residues long. Germline CDR1 and CDR2: SEHNR and FQNEAQ (reference sequence). The CDR3 nucleotides are TGTGCCAGCAGCTCCGACGGCGTTGGCCACGAGCAGTACTTC. Its protein product is CASSSDGVGHEQYF.

The J gene is TRBJ1-3, the V gene TRBV2; D not certain. The CDR3 consists of 16 residues. Trimming removed 5 bases at V and 0 bases at J, with 14 bases between. Germline V gene sequence: CDR1 SNHLY, CDR2 FYNNEI. The CDR3, as DNA: TGTGCCAGCAGTACCCGACAAAGGAGCTCTGGAAACACCATATATTTT. This codes for CASSTRQRSSGNTIYF.

This clone was observed a handful of times. V usage is TRBV6-1 and J usage is TRBJ1-4, with D unclear. Deletions cut 1 base from V and 8 bases from J, with 11 bases between. The CDR3 covers 14 residues. The germline V gene has CDR1 MNHNS and CDR2 SASEGT. CDR3 bases: TGTGCCAGCAGTGAAGGGACTACGGGGGAAAAACTGTTTTTT. As protein: CASSEGTTGEKLFF.

The J gene is TRBJ1-1, the V gene TRBV14, with D maybe TRBD1 (5 bases). Trimming removed 1 base from V and 6 bases from J, with 9 bases in between. The V gene's germline CDR1 is SGHDN and CDR2 FVKESK. The CDR3 extends over 13 amino acids. CDR3 DNA: TGTGCCAGCAGCCAAGTCGGGGGGGCTGAAGCTTTCTTT. Protein: CASSQVGGAEAFF.

This clone is a singleton in its sample. V gene TRBV6-5 combines with J gene TRBJ2-5, with 10 bases lining up with TRBD2. V trimming: 7 bases; J trimming: 2 bases; junction bases outside the gene matches: 4. This CDR3 has 14 amino acids. The germline V gene has CDR1 MNHEY and CDR2 SVGAGI. DNA for the CDR3: TGTGCCAGCACCAAACTAGCGGGGCAAGAGACCCAGTACTTC. It is translated as CASTKLAGQETQYF.

This sequence joins TRBV2 and TRBJ1-2; no clear D gene. The V and J ends lost 6 bases and 2 bases respectively, with 13 bases between them. Germline V lookup: CDR1 SNHLY, CDR2 FYNNEI. This CDR3 region has 14 residues. The CDR3 nucleotides read TGTGCCAGCAGATTCGACGGAGCCAACTATGGCTACACCTTC. Its protein product is CASRFDGANYGYTF.

The chain carries TRBV14 and TRBJ1-5; no reliable D call. Trimming cost V 0 bases and J 6 bases, with 6 bases left between them. The CDR3 totals 13 residues. The germline V gene encodes CDR1 SGHDN and CDR2 FVKESK. As DNA, the CDR3 is TGTGCCAGCAGCCAAGAGTTAGGTCAGCCCCAGCATTTT. Translation gives CASSQELGQPQHF.

The rearrangement links TRBV7-9 to TRBJ1-1, with D hard to call. V was clipped by 1 base and J by 7 bases, with 10 bases between them. The CDR3 extends over 13 amino acids. Looked up from germline, CDR1 is SEHNR and CDR2 is FQNEAQ (reference sequence). The CDR3 sequence: CASSLGFGNEAFF. CDR3 bases: TGTGCCAGCAGCTTAGGATTCGGTAATGAAGCTTTCTTT. The variable domain in full, with the rest retrieved from reference TRBV7-9 and TRBJ1-1, is DTGVSQNPRHKITKRGQNVTFRCDPISEHNRLYWYRQTLGQGPEFLTYFQNEAQLEKSRLLSDRFSAERPKGSFSTLEIQRTEQGDSAMYLCASSLGFGNEAFFGQGTRLTVV.

The CDR3 sequence: CAWSVPELGKNYGYTF. The CDR3 DNA is TGTGCCTGGAGTGTACCGGAGCTAGGGAAAAACTATGGCTACACCTTC. The chain uses TRBV30 and TRBJ1-2; no clear D. Germline V gene lookup returns CDR1 GTSNPN and CDR2 SVGIG (reference sequence). This CDR3 spans 16 amino acids. The germline V and J ends were trimmed by 0 bases and 2 bases, with 16 bases remaining between them.

This chain connects TRBV11-3 to TRBJ2-5; perhaps TRBD2 as D (6 bases). Germline CDR1 is SGHNT and CDR2 is YENEEA. V was pared by 1 base and J by 5 bases, with 11 bases between. This CDR3 has 14 residues. CDR3 sequence reads: CASSLGGVGETQYF. CDR3 nucleotide sequence: TGTGCCAGCAGCTTAGGGGGGGTCGGGGAGACCCAGTACTTC.

The V call is TRBV2, the J call TRBJ2-5, with 8 nucleotides matching TRBD1. The CDR3 length is 15 residues. Germline assignment: CDR1 SNHLY and CDR2 FYNNEI. V lost 4 bases to trimming and J lost 0 bases; unmatched junction nucleotides: 4. The CDR3 coding sequence is TGTGCCAGCAGTGCCGACAGGGGAGACCAAGAGACCCAGTACTTC. It codes for CASSADRGDQETQYF.